These 32 T cell receptor beta chains share one sample of origin, sequenced in a study of cytomegalovirus exposure and HLA in healthy donors. The PCR ran on 60 Vbeta and 13 Jbeta primers. Profiled with immunoSEQ multiplex PCR; TCRdb holds only in-frame clones, not every one. The top ten hold approximately 15% of the sample, which has 80,000 to 100,000 clones, 55% to 75% seen once. Sequenced material: PBMCs. These receptors all come from a woman in her late teens or twenties in good health and CMV-seropositive.

This sequence joins TRBV10-3 and TRBJ2-3; a weak D match, TRBD2 (5 bases). Deletions cut 6 bases from V and 6 bases from J, with 16 bases between. Germline CDR1 reads ENHRY; CDR2 reads SYGVKD. This CDR3 is 14 amino acids long. CDR3 nucleotides: TGTGCCATCAGGCCGGGAACCTCGGACGATACGCAGTATTTT. Amino acid sequence: CAIRPGTSDDTQYF.

V gene TRBV19 combines with J gene TRBJ2-5; 7 bases are a match to TRBD2. The germline V gene has CDR1 LNHDA and CDR2 SQIVND (reference sequence). This CDR3 is built from 15 residues. With 6 bases clipped from V and 2 bases from J, the junction kept 9 bases outside the gene matches. CDR3 bases: TGTGCCAGTAGCCTGGCGGGAGAGACACAAGAGACCCAGTACTTC. This translates into CASSLAGETQETQYF. The full variable domain, rest sourced from reference TRBV19 and TRBJ2-5, is DGGITQSPKYLFRKEGQNVTLSCEQNLNHDAMYWYRQDPGQGLRLIYYSQIVNDFQKGDIAEGYSVSREKKESFPLTVTSAQKNPTAFYLCASSLAGETQETQYFGPGTRLLVL.

The CDR3 sequence: CASSYGGVIYEQYF. CDR3 bases: TGTGCCAGCAGTTACGGAGGCGTGATCTACGAGCAGTACTTC. The chain combines TRBV6-5 with TRBJ2-7, with D possibly being TRBD2 (5 bases). The CDR3 is 14 amino acids. Trimming shortened V by 2 bases and J by 3 bases, and 11 bases separated the two germline ends. From germline, CDR1 is MNHEY and CDR2 SVGAGI.

This sequence joins TRBV10-3 and TRBJ1-5, with D possibly TRBD1 on 5 matching bases. Germline CDR1 and CDR2: ENHRY and SYGVKD. This CDR3 comprises 14 residues. V lost 6 bases, J lost 6 bases, and 15 bases lay in between. Here the CDR3 reads CAIRPSGDGQPQHF. CDR3 sequence (DNA): TGTGCCATCAGGCCGAGCGGGGACGGTCAGCCCCAGCATTTT.

CDR3: CASSPSGVQETQYF. In DNA, the CDR3 is TGTGCCAGCAGCCCCTCGGGGGTCCAAGAGACCCAGTACTTC. The V and J genes are TRBV9 and TRBJ2-5; weak D call: TRBD2 (6 bases). Germline assignment: CDR1 SGDLS and CDR2 YYNGEE. The CDR3 is made up of 14 amino acids. V was cut by 4 bases and J by 1 base, with 11 bases left in between. The whole variable domain, filled in from reference TRBV9 and TRBJ2-5, reads DSGVTQTPKHLITATGQRVTLRCSPRSGDLSVYWYQQSLDQGLQFLIQYYNGEERAKGNILERFSAQQFPDLHSELNLSSLELGDSALYFCASSPSGVQETQYFGPGTRLLVL.

The CDR3 is CATSRDGGAASFYGYTF. CDR3 in DNA: TGTGCCACCAGCAGAGACGGCGGGGCAGCGAGCTTCTATGGCTACACCTTC. The V call is TRBV15, the J call TRBJ1-2; a weak D match, TRBD1 (5 bases). The CDR3 has 17 residues. Between the trimmed V and J ends, which lost 0 bases and 4 bases, there was a span of 18 bases. Germline V lookup: CDR1 LNHNV, CDR2 YYDKDF (reference sequence). The complete variable domain, with remaining parts taken from reference TRBV15 and TRBJ1-2, reads DAMVIQNPRYQVTQFGKPVTLSCSQTLNHNVMYWYQQKSSQAPKLLFHYYDKDFNNEADTPDNFQSRRPNTSFCFLDIRSPGLGDTAMYLCATSRDGGAASFYGYTFGSGTRLTVV.

This clone was found once. This rearrangement joins TRBV5-8 to TRBJ2-3; D perhaps matches TRBD2 (6 bases). V was clipped by 2 bases and J by 0 bases, with 16 bases between them. This CDR3 has 17 amino acids. The germline CDR1 and CDR2 sequences are SGHTS and YDEGEE. The CDR3 is CASSFGYMAGSTDTQYF. Written as DNA, the CDR3 is TGTGCCAGCAGCTTCGGTTATATGGCGGGGAGCACAGATACGCAGTATTTT.

The V call is TRBV7-3, the J call TRBJ2-5; 7 positions match TRBD1. The better agreement between TRBJ2-7 and the DNA end casts doubt on the J call. This CDR3 comprises 15 residues. Germline-derived CDR1 and CDR2 are SGHTA and FQGTGA. The DNA of the CDR3 is TGTGCCAGCAGCTTAGAAGGGGGCCATTCCTACGAGCAGTACTTC. Amino acid sequence: CASSLEGGHSYEQYF.

The chain couples TRBV6-6 to TRBJ2-2, with 7 bases identical to TRBD1. The CDR3 is made up of 15 amino acids. J gave up 1 base and V 7 bases, and 6 bases lay outside the gene matches. The germline CDR1 and CDR2 sequences are MNHNY and SVGAGI (reference sequence). The chain's CDR3 is CASTLRTGNTGELFF. As DNA, the CDR3 is TGTGCCAGCACCCTCCGGACAGGGAACACCGGGGAGCTGTTTTTT.

The chain links TRBV9 to TRBJ2-1; 10 positions match TRBD1. J lost 7 bases, V lost 0 bases, and 4 bases had no gene match. The germline V gene encodes CDR1 SGDLS and CDR2 YYNGEE. The CDR3 contains 15 residues. The CDR3 DNA sequence: TGTGCCAGCAGCGTAGGACAGGGGGCATGGAATGAGCAGTTCTTC. Its protein is CASSVGQGAWNEQFF.

There are a few counts of this clone. V is TRBV15 and J is TRBJ1-1; the match to TRBD1 covers 7 bases. The V gene's germline CDR1 is LNHNV and CDR2 YYDKDF (reference sequence). This CDR3 is 14 amino acids long. V gave up 5 bases and J gave up 6 bases; unmatched junction bases: 9. This chain's CDR3 is CATSLRQGLAEAFF. CDR3 nucleotides: TGTGCCACCAGCTTACGACAGGGACTTGCTGAAGCTTTCTTT.

This clone was picked up one time. The chain has TRBV5-1 and TRBJ2-1, with D possibly being TRBD1 (7 bases). The length of the CDR3 is 15 residues. The V end was cut by 0 bases, the J end by 5 bases, with 12 bases between. From germline, CDR1 is SGHRS and CDR2 YFSETQ. As DNA, the CDR3 is TGCGCCAGCAGCTTGGTACAGGGGAGGAACAATGAGCAGTTCTTC. Residues: CASSLVQGRNNEQFF.

This sequence joins TRBV10-1 and TRBJ2-7, with 9 bases that match TRBD1. Germline CDR1 and CDR2: WNHNN and SYGVQD (reference sequence). The CDR3 loop spans 13 amino acids. V gave up 8 bases and J gave up 4 bases; unmatched junction bases: 6. CDR3 DNA sequence: TGCGCCAGCCGTCACAGGGGGCGGTACGAGCAGTACTTC. Translation: CASRHRGRYEQYF.

The rearrangement joins TRBV15 to TRBJ2-2; 11 bases align to TRBD1. Germline V lookup: CDR1 LNHNV, CDR2 YYDKDF (reference sequence). The CDR3 extends over 16 amino acids. With V trimmed by 5 bases and J by 6 bases, 8 bases remained unmatched. The CDR3 spells CATSERTGGMAGELFF. CDR3 sequence (DNA): TGTGCCACCAGCGAGCGGACAGGGGGCATGGCCGGGGAGCTGTTTTTT.

V usage is TRBV10-3 and J usage is TRBJ1-5; maybe TRBD1 (5 bases). From germline, CDR1 is ENHRY and CDR2 SYGVKD. The ends were cut back, 0 bases at V and 6 bases at J, with 15 bases in the middle. The CDR3 has 16 amino acids. This chain's CDR3 is CAISESRGGAGQPQHF. The CDR3 DNA is TGTGCCATCAGTGAGTCGCGGGGAGGGGCCGGTCAGCCCCAGCATTTT.

This rearrangement joins TRBV6-1 to TRBJ2-5, with D tentatively TRBD1 (6 bases). The CDR3 is 15 amino acids. CDR1 is MNHNS, CDR2 SASEGT, per germline. Trimming removed 1 base from V and 2 bases from J, with 11 bases in between. The CDR3 spells CASSEGDRFQETQYF. CDR3 DNA: TGTGCCAGCAGTGAAGGAGACAGGTTTCAAGAGACCCAGTACTTC.

This clone was detected once. The gene calls are TRBV7-9 and TRBJ1-2; D not certain. The V end was cut by 5 bases, the J end by 0 bases, with 19 bases between. The germline CDR1 and CDR2 sequences are SEHNR and FQNEAQ (reference sequence). The CDR3 consists of 17 residues. The chain's CDR3 is CASSPREGILTNYGYTF. The DNA of the CDR3 is TGTGCCAGCAGCCCCCGGGAAGGGATCCTGACTAACTATGGCTACACCTTC.

The V gene is TRBV19, the J gene TRBJ2-1; TRBD1 matches 10 bases. The CDR3 length is 13 residues. With V trimmed by 10 bases and J by 6 bases, 6 bases remained unmatched. Germline V CDR1 and CDR2: LNHDA, SQIVND (reference sequence). The CDR3 sequence: CATKTGGFNEQFF. The CDR3 DNA is TGTGCCACTAAGACAGGGGGCTTCAATGAGCAGTTCTTC. The whole variable domain, remainder taken from reference TRBV19 and TRBJ2-1, is DGGITQSPKYLFRKEGQNVTLSCEQNLNHDAMYWYRQDPGQGLRLIYYSQIVNDFQKGDIAEGYSVSREKKESFPLTVTSAQKNPTAFYLCATKTGGFNEQFFGPGTRLTVL.

The J gene is TRBJ2-7, the V gene TRBV30; D gene ambiguous. Looked up from germline, CDR1 is GTSNPN and CDR2 is SVGIG (reference sequence). V lost 1 base, J lost 7 bases, and 14 bases lay in between. The CDR3 is made up of 13 amino acids. The CDR3 sequence is CAWSEPTRWEQYF. The CDR3 DNA is TGTGCCTGGAGTGAACCCACGCGCTGGGAGCAGTACTTC. Looking up the rest from reference TRBV30 and TRBJ2-7 gives the full variable domain: SQTIHQWPATLVQPVGSPLSLECTVEGTSNPNLYWYRQAAGRGLQLLFYSVGIGQISSEVPQNLSASRPQDRQFILSSKKLLLSDSGFYLCAWSEPTRWEQYFGPGTRLTVT.

This chain joins TRBV4-3 and TRBJ1-4; tentative D call: TRBD1 (5 bases). Germline CDR1 and CDR2: LGHNA and YSLEER. Trimming took off 3 bases at V and 12 bases at J, with 14 bases between the two ends. There are 13 residues in the CDR3. This CDR3 reads CASSQLQEKELFF. The CDR3 DNA is TGCGCCAGCAGCCAGCTACAGGAAAAAGAACTGTTTTTT.

Here the CDR3 reads CASSWTSGGGSTDTQYF. CDR3 sequence (DNA): TGCGCCAGCAGCTGGACTAGCGGGGGGGGGAGCACAGATACGCAGTATTTT. The chain is built from TRBV5-1 and TRBJ2-3; 15 nucleotides align to TRBD2. Per germline, CDR1 SGHRS and CDR2 YFSETQ. This CDR3 contains 17 residues. With 3 bases clipped from V and 0 bases from J, the junction kept 2 bases outside the gene matches. The variable domain in full, with the rest retrieved from reference TRBV5-1 and TRBJ2-3, is KAGVTQTPRYLIKTRGQQVTLSCSPISGHRSVSWYQQTPGQGLQFLFEYFSETQRNKGNFPGRFSGRQFSNSRSEMNVSTLELGDSALYLCASSWTSGGGSTDTQYFGPGTRLTVL.

The chain combines TRBV28 with TRBJ1-2, with D tentatively TRBD1 (6 bases). The CDR3 is 12 residues long. CDR1 is MDHEN and CDR2 is SYDVKM in the germline V gene. The V end lost 2 bases, the J end lost 8 bases, and 9 bases lay between the germline ends. In DNA, the CDR3 is TGTGCCAGCAGTTTAGGGACAAGGGGCTACACCTTC. This sequence encodes CASSLGTRGYTF.

This CDR3 is CASKRQMNTEAFF. The CDR3 DNA sequence: TGTGCCAGTAAGCGCCAGATGAACACTGAAGCTTTCTTT. The rearrangement uses TRBV19 and TRBJ1-1, with D unresolved. The CDR3 runs 13 residues. V dropped 7 bases and J dropped 0 bases, with 9 bases sitting between them. Germline CDR1 LNHDA, CDR2 SQIVND (reference sequence).

The J gene is TRBJ2-1, the V gene TRBV7-2; 11 positions match TRBD2. In germline, CDR1 is SGHTA, CDR2 FQGNSA. This CDR3 has 13 amino acids. The ends lost 10 bases at V and 10 bases at J; junction bases unmatched: 9. The CDR3 DNA sequence: TGTGCCATAGGGACTAGCGGTCGGAGAGAGCAGTTCTTC. It codes for CAIGTSGRREQFF.

The chain combines TRBV15 with TRBJ2-4, with 10 bases identical to TRBD2. The CDR3 length is 17 residues. The V segment lost 5 bases and the J segment 0 bases; nucleotides outside the gene matches: 7. Germline assignment: CDR1 LNHNV and CDR2 YYDKDF (reference sequence). CDR3 in amino acids: CATSSLAGVTAKNIQYF. The DNA of the CDR3 is TGTGCCACCAGCTCTCTAGCGGGAGTGACAGCCAAAAACATTCAGTACTTC.

The rearrangement links TRBV4-3 to TRBJ1-3; the D gene is possibly TRBD1 (5 bases). This CDR3 contains 15 residues. V was pared by 2 bases and J by 4 bases, with 12 bases between. CDR1 and CDR2 (germline): LGHNA, YSLEER. The CDR3 DNA sequence: TGCGCCAGCAGCCAATGGGGGGGGTCGGGAAACACCATATATTTT. Protein product: CASSQWGGSGNTIYF.

The chain employs TRBV7-2 and TRBJ2-2; no clear D gene. The V end lost 1 base, the J end lost 5 bases, and 5 bases lay between the germline ends. The CDR3 has 13 residues. Germline V gene data show CDR1 as SGHTA and CDR2 as FQGNSA. The DNA of the CDR3 is TGTGCCAGCAGCTTAGTTCCTACCGGGGAGCTGTTTTTT. Its protein is CASSLVPTGELFF.

The rearrangement joins TRBV11-2 to TRBJ2-7; D possibly corresponds to TRBD1 (6 bases). V gave up 4 bases and J gave up 3 bases, with 10 bases separating them. Germline V gene lookup returns CDR1 SGHAT and CDR2 FQNNGV. The CDR3 spans 13 residues. The CDR3 region is CASSYRGHYEQYF. The CDR3 coding sequence is TGTGCCAGCAGCTATAGGGGACACTACGAGCAGTACTTC.

The V call is TRBV28, the J call TRBJ1-5, with D perhaps matching TRBD1 (6 bases). The germline V gene encodes CDR1 MDHEN and CDR2 SYDVKM. V was pared by 4 bases and J by 4 bases, with 17 bases between. The length of the CDR3 is 16 residues. The CDR3 nucleotides read TGTGCCAGCAGTTCTCCCCCACAGGGTCTAAATCAGCCCCAGCATTTT. Amino acid sequence: CASSSPPQGLNQPQHF.

This chain links TRBV6-6 with TRBJ2-7; D unresolved. Germline V lookup: CDR1 MNHNY, CDR2 SVGAGI (reference sequence). The CDR3 contains 11 residues. Trimming removed 7 bases at V and 3 bases at J, with 7 bases between. The CDR3 DNA sequence: TGTGCCAGCAAAATTAGCTACGAGCAGTACTTC. Amino acids: CASKISYEQYF.

This sequence joins TRBV28 and TRBJ2-3; D gene unclear. Looked up from germline, CDR1 is MDHEN and CDR2 is SYDVKM. This CDR3 contains 12 residues. Trimming took off 1 base at V and 5 bases at J, with 4 bases between the two ends. DNA of the CDR3: TGTGCCAGCAGTTTATCGTTAGATACGCAGTATTTT. It yields the protein CASSLSLDTQYF.

Comment on this clone: The junction departs from germline at one end; a sequencing error may be responsible. This chain connects TRBV4-2 to TRBJ2-2; D possibly corresponds to TRBD2 (7 bases). Germline CDR1 LGHNA, CDR2 YNFKEQ. CDR3 length: 17 amino acids. The CDR3 spells CVSSPGGGSLEGGELFF. CDR3 nucleotides: TGTGTCAGCAGCCCGGGGGGCGGGTCCCTAGAAGGCGGGGAGCTGTTTTTT.